This T cell receptor (beta chain) was sequenced for a study of control samples from healthy donors and cancer patients. This clone showed up just once. Clones were sequenced by immunoSEQ multiplex PCR, and TCRdb holds only the in-frame ones, with some missing. The table has some 110,000 clones, over 90% seen once. The sequencing sample was made of blood. The receptor's source is a man aged 30 to 45 in good health.

This chain's CDR3 is CASSQDLSGGASEAFF. The CDR3 nucleotides are TGTGCCAGCAGCCAAGATCTGAGTGGAGGGGCCTCTGAAGCTTTCTTT. The gene calls are TRBV4-2 and TRBJ1-1; possibly TRBD1 for D (5 bases). Trimming stripped 0 bases from V and 6 bases from J, with 17 bases between. Germline assignment: CDR1 LGHNA and CDR2 YNFKEQ. The CDR3 loop spans 16 amino acids.